The rows below give T cell receptor beta chains drawn from one sample of a study of cytomegalovirus exposure and HLA in healthy donors. TCRdb keeps only in-frame clones here, not all; method: immunoSEQ multiplex PCR. Of around 150,000 clones in the sample, 65% to 75% were seen once. Sequences were obtained from PBMCs. These receptors all stem from a man in his fifties or sixties in good health and CMV-seronegative. CDR3s include the opening cysteine and the closing phenylalanine or tryptophan. The D gene is left open where the match is weak. Size is omitted from some rows. Given values are once, few, many or a class for expanded clones.

TRBJ2-7	TRBD1	TRBV7-3	16	.	TGTGCCAGCAGCTCCCACCTCAGGGGGCGATACTACGAGCAGTACTTC	CASSSHLRGRYYEQYF
TRBJ1-1	.	TRBV19	13	few	TGTGCCAGTAATAATCTGAGTAACACTGAAGCTTTCTTT	CASNNLSNTEAFF
TRBJ1-2	TRBD1	TRBV7-6	14	.	TGTGCCAGCAGACCTGGGACAGGGGTAGGTGGCTACACCTTC	CASRPGTGVGGYTF
TRBJ2-7	.	TRBV5-1	16	.	TGCGCCAGCAGCAGCGTCCCAGGGGCCGCCACCTACGAGCAGTACTTC	CASSSVPGAATYEQYF
TRBJ1-1	.	TRBV7-9	12	.	TGTTCCAGCAGCTTACAGTCTTATGAAGCTTTCTTT	CSSSLQSYEAFF
TRBJ2-5	.	TRBV7-6	18	.	TGTGCCAGCAGCTTATTCACCCGGACAGCTCTGAGACAAGAGACCCAGTACTTC	CASSLFTRTALRQETQYF
TRBJ2-1	.	TRBV19	13	few	TGTGCCAGTAGTATGGGCAGCTACAATGAGCAGTTCTTC	CASSMGSYNEQFF
TRBJ1-6	.	TRBV19	17	.	TGTGCCAGTAGTATAGCGGAGGGAAGCGTCGGTAATTCACCCCTCCACTTT	CASSIAEGSVGNSPLHF
TRBJ2-1	TRBD1	TRBV9	14	once	TGTGCCAGCAGCGTCACAGGGGGCTGGAATGAGCAGTTCTTC	CASSVTGGWNEQFF
TRBJ2-3	TRBD2	TRBV9	15	.	TGTGCCAGCAGCGTAGGGGCGGGAGGAACAGATACGCAGTATTTT	CASSVGAGGTDTQYF
TRBJ2-7	TRBD1	TRBV28	15	.	TGTGCCAGCAGCACACCGGGACAGCTAACCTACGAGCAGTACTTC	CASSTPGQLTYEQYF
TRBJ1-2	TRBD1	TRBV10-3	17	once	TGTGCCATCAGTCCCGGGACAGGGGGATCTATTAACTATGGCTACACCTTC	CAISPGTGGSINYGYTF
TRBJ2-1	.	TRBV9	15	.	TGTGCCAGCAGCCCGCAACCGAGCTCCTACAATGAGCAGTTCTTC	CASSPQPSSYNEQFF
TRBJ2-2	.	TRBV7-7	14	few	TGTGCCAGCAGCCAGATGACAGCCACCGGGGAGCTGTTTTTT	CASSQMTATGELFF
TRBJ1-2	TRBD1	TRBV7-2	16	.	TGTGCCAGCAGCACGACCTCAGGGGGCTCCCCCTATGGCTACACCTTC	CASSTTSGGSPYGYTF
TRBJ2-3	.	TRBV6-1	14	.	TGTGCCAGCAGACAGGCCGGGAGCACAGATACGCAGTATTTT	CASRQAGSTDTQYF
TRBJ2-1	.	TRBV7-9	16	.	TGTGCCAGCAGCTTAGATTTAGGAGGGTTCTACAATGAGCAGTTCTTC	CASSLDLGGFYNEQFF
TRBJ1-4	.	TRBV19	15	.	TGTGCCAGTAGTTCGACGGGAAAGCCTAATGAAAAACTGTTTTTT	CASSSTGKPNEKLFF
TRBJ2-1	.	TRBV19	15	.	TGTGCCAGTAGCCCTAGGGTGAGTGGGGCCAATGAGCAGTTCTTC	CASSPRVSGANEQFF
TRBJ2-2	TRBD1	TRBV6-5	15	.	TGTGCCAGCAGTAGCCGGACAGGGGTGGGCGGGGAGCTGTTTTTT	CASSSRTGVGGELFF
TRBJ2-2	.	TRBV19	14	.	TGTGCCAGTAGAGCCAGGTTTCTCACCGGGGAGCTGTTTTTT	CASRARFLTGELFF
TRBJ2-2	.	TRBV13	15	.	TGTGCCAGCAGCTTAGGTTTGGCGCAGGTCGGGGAGCTGTTTTTT	CASSLGLAQVGELFF